Presented here are 11 T cell receptor beta chains from one specimen sequenced in a study of cytomegalovirus exposure and HLA in healthy donors. PCR used 60 Vbeta primers and 13 Jbeta primers. Assay: immunoSEQ multiplex PCR; the TCRdb copy retains only in-frame clones and omits some. The table shows some 150,000 clones, with roughly four fifths occurring only once. Input material: PBMCs. The receptors were gathered from a man aged 35-49 years in good health and CMV-seropositive.

This clone was counted a few times. The chain combines TRBV28 with TRBJ2-7, with 8 bases fitting TRBD1. The ends lost 6 bases at V and 4 bases at J; junction bases unmatched: 14. The CDR3 runs to 16 residues. CDR1 and CDR2 from the germline V gene are MDHEN and SYDVKM. CDR3 nucleotides: TGTGCCAGCAGGGGGCTATGGGACAGGCGAAATTACGAGCAGTACTTC. This translates into CASRGLWDRRNYEQYF.

The chain uses TRBV15 and TRBJ2-5, with D perhaps matching TRBD1 (5 bases). The J call is in doubt because the DNA end fits TRBJ2-7 better. The CDR3 contains 14 residues. The V gene's germline CDR1 is LNHNV and CDR2 YYDKDF (reference sequence). CDR3 bases: TGTGCCACCAGCAGAGACAGGGTGGGCTACGAGCAGTACTTC. It encodes CATSRDRVGYEQYF.

This clone has just one count. The chain employs TRBV6-5 and TRBJ2-1; perhaps TRBD2 as D (6 bases). Germline CDR1 MNHEY, CDR2 SVGAGI. This CDR3 spans 14 amino acids. V shed 3 bases and J shed 5 bases, with 11 bases lying between them. This chain's CDR3 is CASSYGGSNNEQFF. CDR3 nucleotides: TGTGCCAGCAGTTATGGAGGGTCGAACAATGAGCAGTTCTTC.

The rearrangement joins TRBV6-5 to TRBJ1-2; 7 bases are shared with TRBD1. Germline V gene lookup returns CDR1 MNHEY and CDR2 SVGAGI. Trimming removed 2 bases from V and 6 bases from J; junction bases left unmatched: 9. The CDR3 has 15 residues. CDR3 loop: CASSYGKRDSDGYTF. Written as DNA, the CDR3 is TGTGCCAGCAGTTACGGGAAGAGGGACAGTGATGGCTACACCTTC.

In its sample, this clone was seen a few times. The chain links TRBV11-3 to TRBJ1-1; D possibly corresponds to TRBD1 (6 bases). The germline V and J ends were trimmed by 5 bases and 3 bases, with 10 bases remaining between them. The CDR3 totals 13 residues. The germline V gene encodes CDR1 SGHNT and CDR2 YENEEA. CDR3 DNA: TGTGCCAGCAGCCGGGGGGGCCACACTGAAGCTTTCTTT. It encodes CASSRGGHTEAFF.

The chain is built from TRBV5-4 and TRBJ2-7; 7 positions match TRBD1. The CDR3 has 14 amino acids. V was pared by 2 bases and J by 2 bases, with 4 bases of the junction left unmatched. Germline CDR1 SGHNT, CDR2 YYREEE (reference sequence). The CDR3 nucleotides are TGTGCCAGCAGCTTACAGGGGTCAGCCTACGAGCAGTACTTC. Residues: CASSLQGSAYEQYF.

With regard to this clone: One end of the junction fails to match germline, which may point to a read error. V and J are TRBV6-1 and TRBJ2-5, with D possibly TRBD1 on 5 matching bases. Germline V lookup: CDR1 MNHNS, CDR2 SASEGT. This CDR3 contains 14 residues. The CDR3, as DNA: TGTGCCGGCAGTTGGACACCTTACCAAGAGACCCAGTACTTC. It yields the protein CAGSWTPYQETQYF.

The V call is TRBV9, the J call TRBJ2-1; D might be TRBD2 (5 bases). The CDR3 extends over 14 amino acids. V was pared by 2 bases and J by 2 bases, with 8 bases between. The germline gives CDR1 SGDLS, CDR2 YYNGEE. The CDR3 coding sequence is TGTGCCAGCAGCGTTTCGGGAACCTACAATGAGCAGTTCTTC. Amino acids: CASSVSGTYNEQFF.

V gene TRBV9 combines with J gene TRBJ1-5; a possible D gene is TRBD1 (5 bases). Germline CDR1 SGDLS, CDR2 YYNGEE. The CDR3 extends over 16 amino acids. With 4 bases removed from V and 7 bases from J, the gap between germline ends came to 21 bases. CDR3 coding DNA: TGTGCCAGCAGCCCAGACAGTAACCCCCTATGGCAGCCCCAGCATTTT. Amino acids: CASSPDSNPLWQPQHF.

The gene calls are TRBV2 and TRBJ2-1; tentative D call: TRBD1 (5 bases). Trimming left V 3 bases short and J 7 bases short, with 10 bases between. This CDR3 region has 13 residues. CDR1 is SNHLY and CDR2 is FYNNEI in the germline V gene. The CDR3 DNA reads as TGTGCCAGCAGTGAGAGGCAGGGTAATGAGCAGTTCTTC. Protein sequence: CASSERQGNEQFF.

The genes are TRBV14 and TRBJ2-2; 11 bases align to TRBD2. CDR1 and CDR2 from the germline V gene are SGHDN and FVKESK. V gave up 0 bases and J gave up 5 bases; unmatched junction bases: 5. The CDR3 loop spans 17 amino acids. For the CDR3, the DNA is TGTGCCAGCAGCCAAGAATCACTAGCGGGAGTAACCGGGGAGCTGTTTTTT. This sequence encodes CASSQESLAGVTGELFF.